The clone carrying this T cell receptor beta chain was observed a single time. What it recognizes is unknown. Assay execution took place at the deep level. Data came from immunoSEQ multiplex PCR; TCRdb stores just in-frame clones and leaves some out. The sample has a few million clones, more than 85% seen once. This record comes from a study of shared clonotypes between healthy human individuals. At the level of the study: CD4 naive and CD4 memory each took three plates per donor, while CD8 naive took two and CD8 memory one.

The V end lost 3 bases, the J end lost 3 bases, and 12 bases lay between the germline ends. Germline values: CDR1 SGHAT, CDR2 FQNNGV. CDR3 length equals 15 residues. General study points: Deeper or shallower sequencing was expected to change how clonotypes are shared among donors. Non-shared clonotypes showed lower generation probabilities than clonotypes common to all four donors.

The chain carries TRBV11-2 and TRBJ1-5; possible D gene TRBD1, 5 bases. The sample was naive CD4+ T cells from PBMCs. Indicated subset: CD45RA+ positively selected. The clonotype comes from a man between 18 and 35 years old in good health. Some clones in this sample may be carry-over from other donors' samples. The CDR3 reads CASSLGRTINQPQHF. CDR3 sequence (DNA): TGTGCCAGCAGCTTGGGACGGACCATCAATCAGCCCCAGCATTTT.